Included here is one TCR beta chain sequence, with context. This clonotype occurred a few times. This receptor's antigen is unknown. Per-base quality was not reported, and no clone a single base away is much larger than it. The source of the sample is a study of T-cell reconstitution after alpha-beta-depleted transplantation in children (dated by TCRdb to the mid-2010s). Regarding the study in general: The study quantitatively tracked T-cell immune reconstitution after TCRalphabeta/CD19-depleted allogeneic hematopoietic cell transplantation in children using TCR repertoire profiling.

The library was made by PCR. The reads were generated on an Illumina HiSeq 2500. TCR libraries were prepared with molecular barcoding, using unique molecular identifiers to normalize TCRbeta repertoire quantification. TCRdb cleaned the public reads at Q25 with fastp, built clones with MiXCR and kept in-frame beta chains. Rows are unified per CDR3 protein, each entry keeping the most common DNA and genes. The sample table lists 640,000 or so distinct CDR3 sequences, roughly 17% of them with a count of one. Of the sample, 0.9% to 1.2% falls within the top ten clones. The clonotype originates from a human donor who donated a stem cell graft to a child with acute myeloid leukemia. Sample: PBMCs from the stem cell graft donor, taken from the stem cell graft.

The bases are TGTGCCAGCAGTTTAGGCGCAGGGTGGGATACGCAGTATTTT. This sequence encodes CASSLGAGWDTQYF. The rearranged chain carries TRBV12-3 or TRBV12-4 and TRBJ2-3; the best D guess is TRBD1, with 5 bases matching. V loses 1 base, J loses 6 bases, and the germline ends lie 11 bases apart. The cysteine opens and the phenylalanine closes a CDR3 of 14 amino acids. Only CDR3 DNA is held: 42 bases, read in frame from base 1.